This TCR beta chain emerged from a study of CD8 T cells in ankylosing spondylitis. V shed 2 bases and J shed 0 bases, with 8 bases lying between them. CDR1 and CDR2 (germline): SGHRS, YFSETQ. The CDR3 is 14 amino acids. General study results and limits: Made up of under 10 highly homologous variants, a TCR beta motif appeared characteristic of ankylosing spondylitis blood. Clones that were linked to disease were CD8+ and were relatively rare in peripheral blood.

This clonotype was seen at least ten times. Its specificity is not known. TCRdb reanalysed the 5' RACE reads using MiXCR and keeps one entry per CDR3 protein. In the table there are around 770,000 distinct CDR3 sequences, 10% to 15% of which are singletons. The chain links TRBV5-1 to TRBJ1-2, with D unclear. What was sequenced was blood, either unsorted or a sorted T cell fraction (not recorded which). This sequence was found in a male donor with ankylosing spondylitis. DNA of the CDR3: TGCGCCAGCAGCTTCGACCCAGCTAACTATGGCTACACCTTC. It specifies CASSFDPANYGYTF.